The 19 T cell receptor beta chains listed next were all sequenced from one sample in a study of response to subunit inactivated influenza vaccine. TCRdb re-analysed the RT-PCR reads in MiXCR, keeping a single row per CDR3 protein. The data contain 170,000 or so distinct CDR3 sequences, roughly a tenth of them singletons. The sequences come from CD8+ T cells sorted from PBMCs, collected around 25 months after vaccination. These TCRs come from a man aged 45-69 years who received an inactivated influenza vaccine.

This clonotype was seen a few times. The chain carries TRBV11-2 and TRBJ1-2; possible D gene TRBD1, 5 bases. Trimming shortened V by 4 bases and J by 3 bases, and 21 bases separated the two germline ends. The CDR3 sequence is 17 residues long. The germline V gene has CDR1 SGHAT and CDR2 FQNNGV. CDR3 coding DNA: TGTGCCAGCAGCTCTCAGGGTCTTGTCGGCCTTGACTATGGCTACACCTTC. Its translation: CASSSQGLVGLDYGYTF.

This rearrangement joins TRBV4-3 to TRBJ1-4, with 7 bases identical to TRBD1. The trim removed 5 bases at V and 8 bases at J, leaving 11 bases unmatched. In germline, CDR1 is LGHNA, CDR2 YSLEER. The CDR3 totals 15 residues. The chain's CDR3 is CASSEFLGTVEKLFF. The CDR3, as DNA: TGCGCCAGCAGCGAATTTTTAGGGACAGTCGAAAAACTGTTTTTT.

V usage is TRBV20-1 and J usage is TRBJ1-5, with 8 bases identical to TRBD1. V was pared by 2 bases and J by 7 bases, with 19 bases of the junction left unmatched. The CDR3 extends over 18 amino acids. CDR1 is DFQATT, CDR2 SNEGSKA, per germline (reference sequence). Written as DNA, the CDR3 is TGCAGTGCTAGATTCGGACAGTTAGGCAGGGGGCTAGGGCAGCCCCAGCATTTT. Translated: CSARFGQLGRGLGQPQHF.

The chain couples TRBV5-6 to TRBJ2-3; 7 bases align to TRBD2. This CDR3 spans 16 amino acids. The J segment lost 0 bases and the V segment lost 7 bases, leaving 11 bases of the junction unmatched. The germline CDR1 and CDR2 sequences are SGHDT and YYEEEE. CDR3 sequence reads: CASQIISAGSTDTQYF. The CDR3, as DNA: TGTGCCAGCCAGATCATATCAGCGGGGAGCACAGATACGCAGTATTTT.

This clonotype was picked up many times. This chain joins TRBV7-2 and TRBJ2-1, with 9 bases fitting TRBD2. V lost 7 bases and J lost 4; bases outside the gene matches: 8. CDR1 is SGHTA and CDR2 is FQGNSA in the germline V gene. This CDR3 is 15 amino acids long. CDR3 DNA sequence: TGTGCCAGCACCGTACCGGGACTAGCTTACAATGAGCAGTTCTTC. It yields the protein CASTVPGLAYNEQFF.

The V gene is TRBV27, the J gene TRBJ2-2, with a tentative D call TRBD1 (6 bases). The CDR3 is 14 residues long. Trimming stripped 5 bases from V and 5 bases from J, with 12 bases between. Germline V gene sequence: CDR1 MNHEY, CDR2 SMNVEV (reference sequence). In DNA form, the CDR3 reads TGTGCCAGCAGTCCAGGCCAGGGGACCGGGGAGCTGTTTTTT. Encoded protein: CASSPGQGTGELFF.

In its sample, this clonotype was seen a few times. The chain joins TRBV12-3 or TRBV12-4 to TRBJ2-5; no reliable D call. This CDR3 has 14 amino acids. The V end lost 5 bases, the J end lost 2 bases, and 12 bases lay between the germline ends. The CDR3, as DNA: TGTGCCAGCAGTGTTGACACTGCGCAAGAGACCCAGTACTTC. It codes for CASSVDTAQETQYF.

This clonotype was seen more than once but under ten times. The chain is built from TRBV6-1 and TRBJ2-7; D perhaps matches TRBD2 (6 bases). The CDR3 is 16 amino acids. Trimming stripped 3 bases from V and 0 bases from J, with 15 bases between. Germline-derived CDR1 and CDR2 are MNHNS and SASEGT. The CDR3 DNA follows: TGTGCCAGCAGTGACCTCCCGGGACTGAGCTCCTACGAGCAGTACTTC. As protein: CASSDLPGLSSYEQYF.

The rearrangement uses TRBV6-5 and TRBJ2-2; perhaps D is TRBD1 or TRBD2 (6 bases each). This CDR3 is 16 amino acids long. V dropped 6 bases and J dropped 4 bases, with 18 bases sitting between them. Per germline, CDR1 MNHEY and CDR2 SVGAGI. The CDR3 coding sequence is TGTGCCAGCAGCTACGGGGGCGGGTGGAGCACCGGGGAGCTGTTTTTT. The encoded protein is CASSYGGGWSTGELFF.

This clonotype was counted many times. This chain connects TRBV12-3 or TRBV12-4 to TRBJ2-3; 8 bases are a match to TRBD1. The V segment lost 6 bases and the J segment 3 bases; nucleotides outside the gene matches: 5. The CDR3 covers 14 residues. CDR3 coding DNA: TGTGCCAGCAGCCGAGGACAGGGAACAGATACGCAGTATTTT. This gives the protein CASSRGQGTDTQYF.

The sample holds a few counts of this clonotype. J is TRBJ2-1 and V is TRBV4-3; a weak D match, TRBD1 (5 bases). V dropped 0 bases and J dropped 2 bases, with 8 bases sitting between them. Germline CDR1 and CDR2: LGHNA and YSLEER. This CDR3 is built from 15 residues. This CDR3 is CASSQEEQAYNEQFF. The CDR3 DNA sequence: TGCGCCAGCAGCCAAGAGGAACAGGCCTACAATGAGCAGTTCTTC.

This clonotype was picked up many times. V and J are TRBV7-9 and TRBJ2-1; D not resolved. V dropped 5 bases and J dropped 4 bases, with 9 bases sitting between them. Germline assignment: CDR1 SEHNR and CDR2 FQNEAQ (reference sequence). The CDR3 is 13 amino acids. In DNA, the CDR3 is TGTGCCAGCAGCATTCTGGATTACAATGAGCAGTTCTTC. It codes for CASSILDYNEQFF.

There are a few counts of this clonotype. V is TRBV20-1 and J is TRBJ2-1; 13 bases line up with TRBD2. V lost 7 bases, J lost 7 bases, and 1 base stayed unmatched. Germline values: CDR1 DFQATT, CDR2 SNEGSKA (reference sequence). The CDR3 extends over 12 amino acids. CDR3 residues: CSEGLAGNEQFF. CDR3 sequence (DNA): TGCAGTGAGGGACTAGCGGGGAATGAGCAGTTCTTC.

This clonotype has a handful of counts. The chain has TRBV4-3 and TRBJ2-7; a weak D match, TRBD2 (7 bases). CDR1 is LGHNA, CDR2 YSLEER, per germline. The germline V and J ends were trimmed by 5 bases and 7 bases, with 21 bases remaining between them. The CDR3 length is 15 residues. Here the CDR3 reads CASSSKFGGAREQYF. The CDR3 DNA sequence: TGCGCCAGCAGCAGCAAGTTTGGGGGGGCAAGGGAGCAGTACTTC.

This clonotype showed up many times. The chain is built from TRBV11-2 and TRBJ2-5; 7 positions match TRBD2. J gave up 1 base and V 2 bases, and 7 bases lay outside the gene matches. The CDR3 has 16 amino acids. Germline V CDR1 and CDR2: SGHAT, FQNNGV. The chain's CDR3 is CASSLLLVAGQETQYF. The CDR3 nucleotides are TGTGCCAGCAGCTTACTTCTTGTAGCGGGCCAAGAGACCCAGTACTTC. The variable domain in full, with the rest retrieved from reference TRBV11-2 and TRBJ2-5, is EAGVAQSPRYKIIEKRQSVAFWCNPISGHATLYWYQQILGQGPKLLIQFQNNGVVDDSQLPKDRFSAERLKGVDSTLKIQPAKLEDSAVYLCASSLLLVAGQETQYFGPGTRLLVL.

This clonotype was seen only a few times. The chain carries TRBV4-3 and TRBJ2-7; maybe TRBD2 (6 bases). The CDR3 has 15 amino acids. Germline assignment: CDR1 LGHNA and CDR2 YSLEER. V lost 3 bases and J lost 0, with 12 bases in between. CDR3 DNA sequence: TGCGCCAGCAGCCACCTAGCCGGGAGCTCCTACGAGCAGTACTTC. Its translation: CASSHLAGSSYEQYF.

This clonotype appeared many times. V usage is TRBV7-9 and J usage is TRBJ2-7; D remains ambiguous. V lost 4 bases to trimming and J lost 1 base, with 8 bases between them. The CDR3 has 13 amino acids. Looked up from germline, CDR1 is SEHNR and CDR2 is FQNEAQ (reference sequence). CDR3 bases: TGTGCCAGCAGCTATACACAATCCTACGAGCAGTACTTC. As protein: CASSYTQSYEQYF.

This chain joins TRBV24-1 and TRBJ1-4; tentatively, D is TRBD1 (5 bases). This CDR3 has 13 residues. Germline CDR1 reads KGHDR; CDR2 reads SFDVKD. The V end lost 5 bases, the J end lost 10 bases, and 13 bases lay between the germline ends. CDR3 in DNA: TGTGCCACCAGTGTCGGAGGGGACGGAAAACTGTTTTTT. It yields the protein CATSVGGDGKLFF.

This clonotype was seen repeatedly, ten times or more. The chain joins TRBV20-1 to TRBJ2-1; D gene ambiguous. This CDR3 has 15 residues. Between the trimmed V and J ends, which lost 1 base and 1 base, there was a span of 11 bases. Germline values: CDR1 DFQATT, CDR2 SNEGSKA (reference sequence). The CDR3: CSARADSRSYNEQFF. Here the CDR3 DNA reads TGCAGTGCTAGAGCTGACTCTCGATCCTACAATGAGCAGTTCTTC.